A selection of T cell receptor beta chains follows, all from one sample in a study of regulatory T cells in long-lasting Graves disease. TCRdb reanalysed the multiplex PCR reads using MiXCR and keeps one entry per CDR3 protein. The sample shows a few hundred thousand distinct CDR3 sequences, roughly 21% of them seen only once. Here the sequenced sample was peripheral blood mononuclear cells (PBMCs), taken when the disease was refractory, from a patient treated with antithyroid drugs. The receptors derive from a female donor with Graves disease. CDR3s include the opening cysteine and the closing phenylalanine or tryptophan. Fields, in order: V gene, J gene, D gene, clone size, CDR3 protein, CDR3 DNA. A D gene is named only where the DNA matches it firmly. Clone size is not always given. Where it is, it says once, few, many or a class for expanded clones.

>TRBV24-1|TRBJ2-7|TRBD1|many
CATSDDRGSSYEQYF
TGTGCCACCAGTGACGACAGGGGAAGCTCCTACGAGCAGTACTTC
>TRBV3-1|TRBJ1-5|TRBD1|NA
CASSPGQDNQPQHF
TGTGCCAGCAGCCCCGGACAGGACAATCAGCCCCAGCATTTT
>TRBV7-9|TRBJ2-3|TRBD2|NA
CASSPGLAGGTDTQYF
TGTGCCAGCAGCCCAGGACTAGCGGGAGGGACAGATACGCAGTATTTT
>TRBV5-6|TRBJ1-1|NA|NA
CASRFTGLSNTEAFF
TGTGCCAGCAGATTTACGGGACTTTCGAACACTGAAGCTTTCTTT
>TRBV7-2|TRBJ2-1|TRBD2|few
CASGGGDSYNEQFF
TGTGCCAGCGGCGGGGGGGACTCCTACAATGAGCAGTTCTTC
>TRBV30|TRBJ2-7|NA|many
CAWGLHPYEQYF
TGTGCCTGGGGACTACATCCCTACGAGCAGTACTTC
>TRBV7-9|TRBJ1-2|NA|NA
CASSPYAGAVSDGYTF
TGTGCCAGCAGCCCCTATGCGGGGGCGGTATCCGATGGCTACACCTTC
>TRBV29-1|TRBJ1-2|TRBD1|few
CSVDRGLYGYTF
TGCAGCGTTGACAGGGGGCTGTATGGCTACACCTTC
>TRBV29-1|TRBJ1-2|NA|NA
CSVESVRSYGYTF
TGCAGCGTTGAAAGTGTCAGGAGCTATGGCTACACCTTC
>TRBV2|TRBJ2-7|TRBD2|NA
CASSGLAGYEQYF
TGTGCCAGCAGCGGACTAGCGGGGTACGAGCAGTACTTC
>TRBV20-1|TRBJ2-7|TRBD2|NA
CSARAGGSSYEQYF
TGCAGTGCTAGGGCGGGGGGCTCCTCCTACGAGCAGTACTTC
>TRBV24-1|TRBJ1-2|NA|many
CATGTPYGYTF
TGTGCCACGGGGACACCTTATGGCTACACCTTC
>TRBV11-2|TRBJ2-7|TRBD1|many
CASRKPGQASSYEQYF
TGTGCCAGCAGAAAACCGGGACAGGCCTCATCCTACGAGCAGTACTTC
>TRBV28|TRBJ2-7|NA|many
CASRLQGIGKSEQYF
TGTGCCAGCAGGCTCCAGGGAATAGGAAAAAGCGAGCAGTACTTC
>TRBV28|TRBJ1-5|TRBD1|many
CASNKRRTGILGQPQHF
TGTGCCAGCAACAAGCGACGGACAGGGATCCTTGGTCAGCCCCAGCATTTT
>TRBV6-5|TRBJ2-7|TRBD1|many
CASSYSDRSYEQYF
TGTGCCAGCAGTTACTCGGACAGGAGTTACGAGCAGTACTTC